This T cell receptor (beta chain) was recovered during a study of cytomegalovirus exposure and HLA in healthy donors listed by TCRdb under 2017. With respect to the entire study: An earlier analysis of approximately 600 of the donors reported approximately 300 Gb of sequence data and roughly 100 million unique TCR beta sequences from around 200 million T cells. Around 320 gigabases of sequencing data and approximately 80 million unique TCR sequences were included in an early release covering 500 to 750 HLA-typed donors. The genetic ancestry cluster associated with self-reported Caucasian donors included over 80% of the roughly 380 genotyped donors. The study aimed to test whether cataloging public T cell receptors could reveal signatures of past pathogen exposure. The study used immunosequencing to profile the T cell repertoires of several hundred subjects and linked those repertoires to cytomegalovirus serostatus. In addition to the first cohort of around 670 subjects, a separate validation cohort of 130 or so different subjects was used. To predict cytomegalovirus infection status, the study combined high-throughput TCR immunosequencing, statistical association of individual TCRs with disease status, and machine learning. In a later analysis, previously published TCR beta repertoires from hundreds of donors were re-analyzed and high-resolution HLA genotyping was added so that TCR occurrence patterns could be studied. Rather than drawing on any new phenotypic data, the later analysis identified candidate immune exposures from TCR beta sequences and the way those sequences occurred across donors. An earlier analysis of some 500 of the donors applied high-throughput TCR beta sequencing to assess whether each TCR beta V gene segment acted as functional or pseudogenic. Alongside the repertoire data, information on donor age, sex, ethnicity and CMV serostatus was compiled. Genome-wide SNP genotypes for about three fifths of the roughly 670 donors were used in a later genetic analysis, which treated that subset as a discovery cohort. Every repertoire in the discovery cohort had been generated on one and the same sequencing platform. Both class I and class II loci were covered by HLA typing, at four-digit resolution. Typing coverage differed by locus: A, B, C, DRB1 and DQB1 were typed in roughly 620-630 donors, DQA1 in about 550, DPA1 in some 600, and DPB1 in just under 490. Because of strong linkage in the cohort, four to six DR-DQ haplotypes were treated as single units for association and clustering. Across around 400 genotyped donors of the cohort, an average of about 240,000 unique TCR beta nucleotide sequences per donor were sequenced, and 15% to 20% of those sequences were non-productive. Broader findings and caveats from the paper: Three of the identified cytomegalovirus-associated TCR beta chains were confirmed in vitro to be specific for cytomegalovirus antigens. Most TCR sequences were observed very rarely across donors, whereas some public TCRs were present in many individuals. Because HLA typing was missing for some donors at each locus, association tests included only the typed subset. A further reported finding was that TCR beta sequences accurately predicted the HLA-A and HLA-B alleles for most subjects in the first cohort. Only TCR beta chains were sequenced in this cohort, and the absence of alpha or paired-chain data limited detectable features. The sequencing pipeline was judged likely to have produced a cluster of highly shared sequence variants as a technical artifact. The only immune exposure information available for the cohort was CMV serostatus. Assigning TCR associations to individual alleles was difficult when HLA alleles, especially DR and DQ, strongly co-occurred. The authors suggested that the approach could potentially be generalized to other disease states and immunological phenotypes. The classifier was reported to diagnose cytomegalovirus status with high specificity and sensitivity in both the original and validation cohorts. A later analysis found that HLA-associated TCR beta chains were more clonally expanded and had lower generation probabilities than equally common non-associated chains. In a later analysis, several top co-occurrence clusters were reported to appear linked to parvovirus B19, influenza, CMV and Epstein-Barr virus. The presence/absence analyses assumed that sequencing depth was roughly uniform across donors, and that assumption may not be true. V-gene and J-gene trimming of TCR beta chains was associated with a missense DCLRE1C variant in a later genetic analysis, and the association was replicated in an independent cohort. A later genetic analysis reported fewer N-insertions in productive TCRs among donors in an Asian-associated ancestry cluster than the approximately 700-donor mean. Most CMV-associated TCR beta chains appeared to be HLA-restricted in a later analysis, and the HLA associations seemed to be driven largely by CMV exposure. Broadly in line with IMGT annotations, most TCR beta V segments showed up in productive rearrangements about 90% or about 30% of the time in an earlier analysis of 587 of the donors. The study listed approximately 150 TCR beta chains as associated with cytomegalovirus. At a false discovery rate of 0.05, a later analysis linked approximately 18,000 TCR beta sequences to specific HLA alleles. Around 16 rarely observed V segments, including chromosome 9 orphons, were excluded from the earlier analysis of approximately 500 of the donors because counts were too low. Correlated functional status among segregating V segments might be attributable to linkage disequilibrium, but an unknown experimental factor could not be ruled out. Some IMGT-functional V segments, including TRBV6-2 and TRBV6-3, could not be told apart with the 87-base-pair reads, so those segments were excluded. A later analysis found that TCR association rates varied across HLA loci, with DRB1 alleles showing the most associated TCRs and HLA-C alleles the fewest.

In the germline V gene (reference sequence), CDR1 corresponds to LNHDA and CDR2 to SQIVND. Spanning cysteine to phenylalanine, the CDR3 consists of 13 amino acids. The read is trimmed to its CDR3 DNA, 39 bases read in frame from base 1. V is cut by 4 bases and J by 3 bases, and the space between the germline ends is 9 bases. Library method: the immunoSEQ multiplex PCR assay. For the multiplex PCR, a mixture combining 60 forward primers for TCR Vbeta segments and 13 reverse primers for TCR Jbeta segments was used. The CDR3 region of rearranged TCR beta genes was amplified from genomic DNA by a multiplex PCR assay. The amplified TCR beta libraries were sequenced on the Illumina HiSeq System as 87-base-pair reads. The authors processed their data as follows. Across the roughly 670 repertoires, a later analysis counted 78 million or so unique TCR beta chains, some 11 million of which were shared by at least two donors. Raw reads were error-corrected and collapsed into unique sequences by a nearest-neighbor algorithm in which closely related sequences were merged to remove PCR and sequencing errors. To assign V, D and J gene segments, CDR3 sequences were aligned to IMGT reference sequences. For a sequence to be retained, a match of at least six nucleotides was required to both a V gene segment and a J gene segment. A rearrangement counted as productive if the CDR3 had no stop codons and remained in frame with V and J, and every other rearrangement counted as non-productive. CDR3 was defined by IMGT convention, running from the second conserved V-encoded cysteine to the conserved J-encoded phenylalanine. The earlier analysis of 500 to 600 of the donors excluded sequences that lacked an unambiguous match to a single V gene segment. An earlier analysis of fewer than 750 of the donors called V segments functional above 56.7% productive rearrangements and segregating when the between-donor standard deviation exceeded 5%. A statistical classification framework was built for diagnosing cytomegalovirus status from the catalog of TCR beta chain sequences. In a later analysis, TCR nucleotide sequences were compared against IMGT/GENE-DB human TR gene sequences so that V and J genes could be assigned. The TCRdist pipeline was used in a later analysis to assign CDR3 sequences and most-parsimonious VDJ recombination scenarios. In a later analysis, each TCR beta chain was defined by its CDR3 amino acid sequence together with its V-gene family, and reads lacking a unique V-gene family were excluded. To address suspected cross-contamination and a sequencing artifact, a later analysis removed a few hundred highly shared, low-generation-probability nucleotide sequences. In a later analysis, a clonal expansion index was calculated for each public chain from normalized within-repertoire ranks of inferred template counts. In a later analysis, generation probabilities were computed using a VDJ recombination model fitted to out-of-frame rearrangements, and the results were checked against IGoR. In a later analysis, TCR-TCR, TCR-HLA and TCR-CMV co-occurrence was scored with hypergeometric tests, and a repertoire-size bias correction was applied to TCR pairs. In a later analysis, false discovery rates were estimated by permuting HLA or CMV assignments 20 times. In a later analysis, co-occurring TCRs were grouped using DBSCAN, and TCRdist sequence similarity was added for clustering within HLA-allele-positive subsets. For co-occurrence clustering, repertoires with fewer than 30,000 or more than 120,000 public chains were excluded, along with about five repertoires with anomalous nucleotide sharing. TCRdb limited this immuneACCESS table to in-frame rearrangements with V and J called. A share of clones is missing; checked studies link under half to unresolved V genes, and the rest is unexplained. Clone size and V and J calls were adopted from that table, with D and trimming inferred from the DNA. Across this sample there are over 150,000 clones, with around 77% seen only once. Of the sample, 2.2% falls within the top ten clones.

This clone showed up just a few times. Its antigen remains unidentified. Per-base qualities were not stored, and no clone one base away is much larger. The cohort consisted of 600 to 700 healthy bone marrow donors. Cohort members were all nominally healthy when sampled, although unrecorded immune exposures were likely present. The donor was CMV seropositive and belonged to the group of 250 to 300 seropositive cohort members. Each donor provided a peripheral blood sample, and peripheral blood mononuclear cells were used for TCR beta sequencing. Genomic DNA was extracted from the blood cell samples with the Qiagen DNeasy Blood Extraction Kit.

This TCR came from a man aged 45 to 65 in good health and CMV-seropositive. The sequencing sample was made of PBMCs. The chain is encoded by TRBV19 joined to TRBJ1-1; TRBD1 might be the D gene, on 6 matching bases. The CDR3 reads CASSTTGDTEAFF. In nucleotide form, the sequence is TGTGCCAGTAGTACGACAGGTGACACTGAAGCTTTCTTT.